This T cell receptor (beta chain) was found in a study of shared clonotypes between healthy human individuals. Study-wide results and caveats: Despite large depth, rarefaction showed incomplete sorted-subset sequencing. Generation of non-shared clonotypes was less probable than generation of clonotypes shared by all four donors.

Measured with immunoSEQ multiplex PCR; TCRdb has only the in-frame clones, and not every one. The data contain approximately 2.5 million clones, more than 90% of them singletons. This CDR3 has 13 amino acids. CDR1 is GTSNPN, CDR2 SVGIG, per germline (reference sequence). V lost 2 bases to trimming and J lost 5 bases, with 7 bases between them. Donors comprised healthy HIV-negative adults lacking recent acute infections or vaccinations. With respect to this clone: Its antigen is still unknown.

Sequencing was performed on naive CD4+ T cells sorted from blood. Subset here: CD45RA+ positively selected. This receptor was identified in a young man in good health. The J gene is TRBJ1-6, the V gene TRBV30; D is uncertain. CDR3 amino acids: CAWSPSDNSPLHF. CDR3 nucleotides: TGTGCCTGGAGTCCGTCGGATAATTCACCCCTCCACTTT.